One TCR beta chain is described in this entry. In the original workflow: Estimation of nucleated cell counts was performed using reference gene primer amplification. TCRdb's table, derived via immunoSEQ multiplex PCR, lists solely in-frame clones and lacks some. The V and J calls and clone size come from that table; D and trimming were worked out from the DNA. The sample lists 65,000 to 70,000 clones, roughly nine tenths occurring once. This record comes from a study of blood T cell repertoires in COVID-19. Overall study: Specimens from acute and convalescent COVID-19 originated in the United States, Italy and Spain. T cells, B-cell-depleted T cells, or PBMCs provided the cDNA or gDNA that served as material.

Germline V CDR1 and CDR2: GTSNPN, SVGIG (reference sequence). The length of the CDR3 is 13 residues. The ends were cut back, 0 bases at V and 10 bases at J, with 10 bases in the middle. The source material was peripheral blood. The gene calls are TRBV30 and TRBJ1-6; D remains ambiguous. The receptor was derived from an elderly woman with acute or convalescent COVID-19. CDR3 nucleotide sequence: TGTGCCTGGAGTGTATTCCCACAGTCACCCCTCCACTTT. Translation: CAWSVFPQSPLHF.